Below, 28 T cell receptor beta chains from the same sample are listed, as sequenced in a study of human T cells and chemical hapten exposure (dated by TCRdb to the early 2020s). The time point tag for this specimen amounts to: patch test 3, about 24 weeks after DPC sensitization. The treatment or condition label for this specimen denotes: therapeutic diphenylcyclopropenone sensitization with weekly scalp DPC. The method was RACE. Instrument on record: NextSeq 500. The public reads were reprocessed in TCRdb via fastp at Q25 and MiXCR, keeping in-frame beta chains. Identical CDR3 protein sequences are pooled into one entry, listed with their most common genes and DNA. A total of some 62,000 distinct CDR3 sequences appear in this sample, 11% of them only once. Jointly, the top ten make up approximately 2.4% of the sample. Sequences were derived from whole blood, sampled in connection with sensitization to the hapten diphenylcyclopropenone (DPC). These TCRs come from a woman aged 30 to 39 with alopecia areata. Some clones in this sample may be carry-over from other donors' samples.

There are a few counts of this clonotype. This chain joins TRBV7-3 and TRBJ2-5, with TRBD2 identical over 11 bases. The CDR3 runs 15 residues. Germline V CDR1 and CDR2: SGHTA, FQGTGA. V shed 3 bases, J shed 7 bases, and the junction held 7 bases outside the gene matches. CDR3: CASSFTSGGPGTQYF. Written as DNA, the CDR3 is TGTGCCAGCAGCTTCACTAGCGGGGGTCCGGGGACCCAGTACTTC.

V usage is TRBV20-1 and J usage is TRBJ2-7, with 9 bases that match TRBD1. The CDR3 extends over 12 amino acids. The junction had 2 bases not matched to a gene; V was cut back by 5 bases and J by 3 bases. Germline V gene lookup returns CDR1 DFQATT and CDR2 SNEGSKA (reference sequence). The CDR3 loop is CSALDRGYEQYF. The CDR3 DNA reads as TGCAGTGCTTTGGACAGGGGCTACGAGCAGTACTTC.

This clonotype has just one count. V is TRBV6-5 and J is TRBJ1-1; no clear D. Looked up from germline, CDR1 is MNHEY and CDR2 is SVGAGI. V lost 2 bases and J lost 3, with 10 bases in between. This CDR3 is built from 14 residues. Written as DNA, the CDR3 is TGTGCCAGCAGTTACGGGGATTCGGACACTGAAGCTTTCTTT. It yields the protein CASSYGDSDTEAFF.

This sequence joins TRBV30 and TRBJ1-5; tentative D call: TRBD1 (6 bases). Germline V gene sequence: CDR1 GTSNPN, CDR2 SVGIG (reference sequence). The ends were cut back, 0 bases at V and 2 bases at J, with 11 bases in the middle. The CDR3 is 15 residues long. DNA of the CDR3: TGTGCCTGGAGTGTACGCAGGGGCGGCAATCAGCCCCAGCATTTT. Translated, it gives CAWSVRRGGNQPQHF.

In this sample, this clonotype turned up a few times. CDR3 nucleotide sequence: TGTGCCAGCAGCCCGCGGGACATATTCCAGACCCAGTACTTC. This encodes CASSPRDIFQTQYF. The rearrangement links TRBV7-9 to TRBJ2-5; D tentatively fits TRBD1 or TRBD2 (6 bases each). Between the trimmed V and J ends, which lost 5 bases and 6 bases, there was a span of 16 bases. Germline values: CDR1 SEHNR, CDR2 FQNEAQ (reference sequence). This CDR3 has 14 amino acids.

This clonotype was detected only once. V usage is TRBV9 and J usage is TRBJ2-5, with D perhaps TRBD1 (6 bases). CDR3 length: 14 amino acids. Germline V gives CDR1 SGDLS, CDR2 YYNGEE. Between the trimmed V and J ends, which lost 3 bases and 0 bases, there was a span of 9 bases. CDR3 DNA: TGTGCCAGCAGCGCAACAGGGTACCAAGAGACCCAGTACTTC. It is translated as CASSATGYQETQYF.

This clonotype occurred many times. The gene calls are TRBV12-5 and TRBJ1-1, with a possible D match to TRBD1 (6 bases). The germline gives CDR1 LGHNT, CDR2 FRNRAP. The CDR3 runs to 15 residues. V was pared by 5 bases and J by 3 bases, with 16 bases between. CDR3 residues: CASGPTRGGDTEAFF. As DNA, the CDR3 is TGTGCTAGTGGTCCAACCAGGGGCGGTGACACTGAAGCTTTCTTT.

This chain joins TRBV6-1 and TRBJ2-5; D gene uncertain. CDR1 is MNHNS and CDR2 is SASEGT in the germline V gene. Deletions cut 6 bases from V and 1 base from J, with 12 bases between. The CDR3 loop spans 14 amino acids. In nucleotides, the CDR3 is TGTGCCAGCAGCCCTAGGGTTCGCCAAGAGACCCAGTACTTC. The encoded protein is CASSPRVRQETQYF.

Many counts were recorded for this clonotype. The V call is TRBV7-9, the J call TRBJ2-1, with 9 bases that match TRBD1. From germline, CDR1 is SEHNR and CDR2 FQNEAQ (reference sequence). The CDR3 runs to 16 residues. V trimming: 1 base; J trimming: 8 bases; junction bases outside the gene matches: 9. The CDR3 protein is CASSLGPGTGSDEQFF. Here the CDR3 DNA reads TGTGCCAGCAGCTTAGGGCCCGGGACAGGGTCGGATGAGCAGTTCTTC. Using reference TRBV7-9 and TRBJ2-1 for the parts outside the CDR3, the full variable domain is DTGVSQNPRHKITKRGQNVTFRCDPISEHNRLYWYRQTLGQGPEFLTYFQNEAQLEKSRLLSDRFSAERPKGSFSTLEIQRTEQGDSAMYLCASSLGPGTGSDEQFFGPGTRLTVL.

This chain uses TRBV7-2 with TRBJ2-5; no clear D gene. V was cut by 5 bases and J by 4 bases, with 11 bases left in between. CDR1 SGHTA and CDR2 FQGNSA come from the germline V gene. The CDR3 is made up of 13 amino acids. The CDR3 DNA is TGTGCCAGCAGCGGGCAAGGGCTAGAGACCCAGTACTTC. This sequence encodes CASSGQGLETQYF.

This chain uses TRBV3-2 with TRBJ2-2; the D call TRBD1 from the table was never checked on the DNA. TRBV3-2 is given as a pseudogene. This CDR3 has 20 amino acids. CDR3 in amino acids: CASSQEVDSDTPGGTGELFF. The CDR3 DNA reads TGTGCCAGCAGCCAAGAGGTCGATAGCGACACTCCCGGGGGCACCGGGGAGCTGTTTTTT.

This clonotype was counted between two and nine times. The chain has TRBV6-5 and TRBJ2-1; TRBD2 matches 9 bases. The J segment lost 5 bases and the V segment lost 2 bases, leaving 7 bases of the junction unmatched. The germline V gene encodes CDR1 MNHEY and CDR2 SVGAGI. CDR3 length: 16 residues. CDR3 residues: CASSYLGTSRDNEQFF. The CDR3 nucleotides read TGTGCCAGCAGTTACCTCGGGACTAGCAGGGACAATGAGCAGTTCTTC.

This clonotype was counted once. This chain connects TRBV12-3 or TRBV12-4 to TRBJ1-1; D gene unclear. Trimming took off 3 bases at V and 10 bases at J, with 6 bases between the two ends. This CDR3 comprises 10 residues. CDR3 DNA sequence: TGTGCCAGCAGTTTGGCGGGAGCTTTCTTT. Its translation is CASSLAGAFF.

A word on this clonotype: An end of the junction differs from the germline gene, which may be a read error. The rearrangement links TRBV2 to TRBJ1-4, with D maybe TRBD1 (6 bases). The CDR3 extends over 11 amino acids. The germline gives CDR1 SNHLY, CDR2 FYNNEI. The CDR3 DNA is TGTGCCAGCAGCCGACAGGCCTTAGCGAATTTT. It yields the protein CASSRQALANF.

The chain uses TRBV28 and TRBJ1-1; TRBD1 matches 7 bases. The CDR3 loop spans 13 amino acids. J gave up 4 bases and V 6 bases, and 5 bases lay outside the gene matches. CDR1 is MDHEN and CDR2 is SYDVKM in the germline V gene. The CDR3 sequence is CASRGDSRTEAFF. CDR3 DNA: TGTGCCAGCAGGGGGGACAGCCGCACTGAAGCTTTCTTT.

The sample holds a few counts of this clonotype. The rearrangement uses TRBV12-3 or TRBV12-4 and TRBJ2-5; the match to TRBD2 covers 14 bases. This CDR3 spans 16 amino acids. V lost 5 bases to trimming and J lost 4 bases; unmatched junction nucleotides: 6. CDR3 nucleotides: TGTGCCAGCAGTCCAGGGACTAGCGGGAGTCTAGAGACCCAGTACTTC. Amino acids: CASSPGTSGSLETQYF.

This clonotype was seen ten or more times. V is TRBV3-1 and J is TRBJ2-5, with D perhaps matching TRBD1 or TRBD2 (5 bases each). Deletions cut 5 bases from V and 2 bases from J, with 12 bases between. This CDR3 region has 14 residues. The germline gives CDR1 LGHDT, CDR2 YNNKEL (reference sequence). The CDR3 DNA reads as TGTGCCAGCAGCGTGGGACCTAAACAAGAGACCCAGTACTTC. Translated, it gives CASSVGPKQETQYF.

This clonotype was picked up one time. This chain joins TRBV30 and TRBJ1-6; 7 bases agree with TRBD1. With V trimmed by 0 bases and J by 10 bases, 6 bases remained unmatched. CDR1 is GTSNPN, CDR2 SVGIG, per germline (reference sequence). CDR3 length equals 14 residues. CDR3 region: CAWSVRGPGSPLHF. Here the CDR3 DNA reads TGTGCCTGGAGTGTGAGGGGGCCGGGGTCACCCCTCCACTTT.

The CDR3, as DNA: TGTGCCAGCAGCCCTCGACTAGCGGCGAACACCGGGGAGCTGTTTTTT. This encodes CASSPRLAANTGELFF. This rearrangement joins TRBV7-6 to TRBJ2-2; 9 bases are a match to TRBD2. There are 16 residues in the CDR3. Trimming cost V 5 bases and J 0 bases; bases outside gene matches: 4. Germline V gene data show CDR1 as SGHVS and CDR2 as FNYEAQ.

Ten or more counts support this clonotype. The chain uses TRBV7-6 and TRBJ1-3, with 7 bases fitting TRBD1. The CDR3 has 15 residues. The germline CDR1 and CDR2 sequences are SGHVS and FNYEAQ. The trim removed 2 bases at V and 2 bases at J, leaving 3 bases unmatched. Written as DNA, the CDR3 is TGTGCCAGCAGCTTATACAGGGGCCCTGGAAACACCATATATTTT. Translation gives CASSLYRGPGNTIYF.

Only a few counts were recorded for this clonotype. V and J are TRBV18 and TRBJ1-1; D possibly corresponds to TRBD1 (5 bases). Germline-derived CDR1 and CDR2 are KGHSH and LQKENI. Trimming shortened V by 5 bases and J by 1 base, and 8 bases separated the two germline ends. The CDR3 extends over 13 amino acids. This chain's CDR3 is CASSGGENTEAFF. In DNA form, the CDR3 reads TGTGCCAGCTCAGGGGGAGAGAACACTGAAGCTTTCTTT.

This clonotype was detected only a few times. This sequence joins TRBV18 and TRBJ1-1; D might be TRBD1 (6 bases). The CDR3 consists of 14 residues. Trimming pared 3 bases from V and 3 bases from J, leaving 11 bases between. Germline values: CDR1 KGHSH, CDR2 LQKENI. CDR3 in DNA: TGTGCCAGCTCACCCCTGACAGGCTACACTGAAGCTTTCTTT. Encoded protein: CASSPLTGYTEAFF. Supplemented by reference TRBV18 and TRBJ1-1, the full variable domain reads NAGVMQNPRHLVRRRGQEARLRCSPMKGHSHVYWYRQLPEEGLKFMVYLQKENIIDESGMPKERFSAEFPKEGPSILRIQQVVRGDSAAYFCASSPLTGYTEAFFGQGTRLTVV.

The chain has TRBV7-8 and TRBJ2-3; 10 positions match TRBD2. Germline V CDR1 and CDR2: SGHVS, FQNEAQ. J gave up 0 bases and V 5 bases, and 5 bases lay outside the gene matches. The CDR3 has 16 amino acids. DNA for the CDR3: TGTGCCAGCAGCCCAACTAGCGGGACGAGCACAGATACGCAGTATTTT. Protein product: CASSPTSGTSTDTQYF.

The chain links TRBV11-2 to TRBJ2-1; D is unclear. The V gene lost 6 bases and the J gene lost 10 bases, with 10 bases spanning the gap. Germline values: CDR1 SGHAT, CDR2 FQNNGV. The CDR3 length is 11 residues. CDR3: CASRQGLEQFF. In nucleotides, the CDR3 is TGTGCCAGCAGACAAGGGTTGGAGCAGTTCTTC. Variable domain in full (rest from reference TRBV11-2 and TRBJ2-1): EAGVAQSPRYKIIEKRQSVAFWCNPISGHATLYWYQQILGQGPKLLIQFQNNGVVDDSQLPKDRFSAERLKGVDSTLKIQPAKLEDSAVYLCASRQGLEQFFGPGTRLTVL.

The chain combines TRBV28 with TRBJ2-7; D may be TRBD1 (6 bases). Looked up from germline, CDR1 is MDHEN and CDR2 is SYDVKM. The V end lost 3 bases, the J end lost 0 bases, and 12 bases lay between the germline ends. The CDR3 has 15 residues. The CDR3 sequence: CASSFGQFSSYEQYF. Written as DNA, the CDR3 is TGTGCCAGCAGTTTCGGACAGTTTTCCTCCTACGAGCAGTACTTC.

This clonotype occurred a few times. This chain joins TRBV7-2 and TRBJ2-7; TRBD2 agrees at 10 bases. From germline, CDR1 is SGHTA and CDR2 FQGNSA. CDR3 size: 18 residues. V lost 1 base and J lost 2; bases outside the gene matches: 11. The CDR3 spells CASSLVAALAGAPYEQYF. The CDR3 DNA reads as TGTGCCAGCAGCTTAGTAGCGGCGCTAGCGGGAGCCCCCTACGAGCAGTACTTC. The full variable domain, with the rest looked up from reference TRBV7-2 and TRBJ2-7, is GAGVSQSPSNKVTEKGKDVELRCDPISGHTALYWYRQSLGQGLEFLIYFQGNSAPDKSGLPSDRFSAERTGGSVSTLTIQRTQQEDSAVYLCASSLVAALAGAPYEQYFGPGTRLTVT.

This clonotype was observed a handful of times. The rearrangement joins TRBV20-1 to TRBJ2-1; 9 bases map to TRBD2. The CDR3 is made up of 15 amino acids. V shed 6 bases, J shed 4 bases, and the junction held 10 bases outside the gene matches. CDR1 is DFQATT, CDR2 SNEGSKA, per germline (reference sequence). In DNA, the CDR3 is TGCAGTGCCCCCTTAGCGGGAGCCTTGTACAATGAGCAGTTCTTC. Translation: CSAPLAGALYNEQFF.

The rearrangement links TRBV7-9 to TRBJ2-2; no firm D call. Germline V gives CDR1 SEHNR, CDR2 FQNEAQ (reference sequence). Trimming cost V 3 bases and J 7 bases, with 12 bases left between them. The CDR3 has 14 amino acids. The CDR3 nucleotides read TGTGCCAGCAGCTTCACAGAGTTAGGCGGGGAGCTGTTTTTT. Amino acids: CASSFTELGGELFF. Together with reference TRBV7-9 and TRBJ2-2, the CDR3 gives the full variable domain: DTGVSQNPRHKITKRGQNVTFRCDPISEHNRLYWYRQTLGQGPEFLTYFQNEAQLEKSRLLSDRFSAERPKGSFSTLEIQRTEQGDSAMYLCASSFTELGGELFFGEGSRLTVL.